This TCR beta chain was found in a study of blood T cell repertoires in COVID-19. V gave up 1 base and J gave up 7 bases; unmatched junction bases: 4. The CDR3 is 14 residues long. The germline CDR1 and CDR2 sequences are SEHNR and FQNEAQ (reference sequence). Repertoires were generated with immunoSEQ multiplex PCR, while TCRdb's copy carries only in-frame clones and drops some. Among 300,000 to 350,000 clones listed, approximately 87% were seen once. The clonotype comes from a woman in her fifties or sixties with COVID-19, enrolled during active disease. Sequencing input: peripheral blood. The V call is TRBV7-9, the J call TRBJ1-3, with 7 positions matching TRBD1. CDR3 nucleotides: TGTGCCAGCAGCTTAGGTGACAGGGCGAACACCATATATTTT. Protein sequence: CASSLGDRANTIYF.